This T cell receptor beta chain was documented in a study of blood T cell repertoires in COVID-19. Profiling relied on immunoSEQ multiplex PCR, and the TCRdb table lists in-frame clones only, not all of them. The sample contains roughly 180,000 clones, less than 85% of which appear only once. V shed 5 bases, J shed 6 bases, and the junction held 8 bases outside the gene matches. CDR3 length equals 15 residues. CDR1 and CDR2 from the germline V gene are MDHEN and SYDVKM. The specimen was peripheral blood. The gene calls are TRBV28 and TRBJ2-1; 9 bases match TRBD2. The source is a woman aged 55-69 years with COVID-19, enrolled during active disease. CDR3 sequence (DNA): TGTGCCAGCAGTCTTATAGCGGGAGCTGTCAATGAGCAGTTCTTC. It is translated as CASSLIAGAVNEQFF. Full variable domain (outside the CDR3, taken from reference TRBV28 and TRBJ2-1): DVKVTQSSRYLVKRTGEKVFLECVQDMDHENMFWYRQDPGLGLRLIYFSYDVKMKEKGDIPEGYSVSREKKERFSLILESASTNQTSMYLCASSLIAGAVNEQFFGPGTRLTVL.